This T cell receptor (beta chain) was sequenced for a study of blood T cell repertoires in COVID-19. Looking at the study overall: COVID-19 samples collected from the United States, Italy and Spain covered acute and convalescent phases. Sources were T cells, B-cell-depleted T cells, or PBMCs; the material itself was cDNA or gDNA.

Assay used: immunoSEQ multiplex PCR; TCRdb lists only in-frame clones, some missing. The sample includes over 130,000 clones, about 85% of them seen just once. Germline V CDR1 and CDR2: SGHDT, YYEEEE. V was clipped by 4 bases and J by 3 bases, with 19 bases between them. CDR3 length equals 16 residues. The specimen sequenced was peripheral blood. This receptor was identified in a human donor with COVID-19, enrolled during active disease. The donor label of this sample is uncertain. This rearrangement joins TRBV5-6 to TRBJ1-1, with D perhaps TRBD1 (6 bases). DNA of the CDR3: TGTGCCAGCAGCCCGTGGTACGGGGGGGCGGACACTGAAGCTTTCTTT. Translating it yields CASSPWYGGADTEAFF.